This TCR beta chain was sequenced for a study of cytomegalovirus exposure and HLA in healthy donors. Study observations and caveats: TCR beta V- and J-gene trimming, according to a later analysis, was linked to a missense DCLRE1C variant.

Each donor's status was that of a healthy bone marrow donor. Both 60 Vbeta primers and 13 Jbeta primers went into the PCR. Sequencing was performed with immunoSEQ multiplex PCR; in TCRdb, only in-frame clones are kept and a portion is missing. The sample carries 150,000 or so clones, approximately 72% recorded once. This clone was observed a handful of times. Antigen: not known. Per germline, CDR1 SNHLY and CDR2 FYNNEI. The CDR3 is 15 residues long. J gave up 3 bases and V 4 bases, and 4 bases lay outside the gene matches. The V call is TRBV2, the J call TRBJ2-2, with 8 nucleotides matching TRBD2. The specimen was PBMCs. The sequence was obtained from a man aged 18 to 29 in good health and CMV-seronegative. The CDR3 nucleotides are TGTGCCAGCAGTGCGGGGGGGCGGTACACCGGGGAGCTGTTTTTT. Translating it yields CASSAGGRYTGELFF.